One and the same sample provided the 12 T cell receptor beta chains below, sequenced in a study of shared clonotypes between healthy human individuals. The protocol was immunoSEQ multiplex PCR, while the TCRdb copy is restricted to in-frame clones and leaves out a portion. This table has over a million clones, 96% appearing once. The sequencing sample was made of naive CD4+ T cells sorted from blood. Subset defined: CD45RA+ positively selected. Receptors originate from a man aged 25 to 40 in good health.

The J gene is TRBJ2-2, the V gene TRBV28; D unclear. Germline CDR1 reads MDHEN; CDR2 reads SYDVKM. Trimming removed 3 bases at V and 0 bases at J, with 14 bases between. The CDR3 is 17 residues long. DNA for the CDR3: TGTGCCAGCAGTTTGTGGGGTCCAGGATCGAACACCGGGGAGCTGTTTTTT. Its protein product is CASSLWGPGSNTGELFF.

The rearrangement joins TRBV30 to TRBJ2-2; D is undetermined. Trimming pared 1 base from V and 7 bases from J, leaving 10 bases between. Germline values: CDR1 GTSNPN, CDR2 SVGIG (reference sequence). The CDR3 totals 13 residues. The CDR3 DNA follows: TGTGCCTGGAGTGCGTTAGGCGTCGGGGAGCTGTTTTTT. As protein: CAWSALGVGELFF.

The chain is built from TRBV18 and TRBJ2-3; the match to TRBD2 covers 14 bases. Germline V lookup: CDR1 KGHSH, CDR2 LQKENI. This CDR3 is 17 amino acids long. The trim removed 3 bases at V and 3 bases at J, leaving 5 bases unmatched. This CDR3 reads CASSPGLAGAGTDTQYF. CDR3 DNA: TGTGCCAGCTCACCGGGACTAGCGGGAGCCGGGACAGATACGCAGTATTTT.

The chain employs TRBV5-1 and TRBJ2-1; D remains ambiguous. V lost 1 base to trimming and J lost 5 bases, with 13 bases between them. The CDR3 runs to 15 residues. CDR1 and CDR2 (germline): SGHRS, YFSETQ. CDR3 sequence reads: CASSLFRSDDNEQFF. The DNA of the CDR3 is TGCGCCAGCAGCTTGTTCCGTTCTGACGACAATGAGCAGTTCTTC.

V usage is TRBV27 and J usage is TRBJ2-7; 16 bases agree with TRBD2. V lost 1 base, J lost 1 base, and 7 bases stayed unmatched. The CDR3 loop spans 19 amino acids. In germline, CDR1 is MNHEY, CDR2 SMNVEV (reference sequence). The CDR3 loop is CASSLYGTSGRAPSYEQYF. CDR3 coding DNA: TGTGCCAGCAGTTTATACGGGACTAGCGGGAGGGCCCCATCCTACGAGCAGTACTTC.

This chain connects TRBV6-5 to TRBJ2-2, with 10 nucleotides matching TRBD1. CDR3 size: 16 residues. Losses at the gene ends were 2 bases for V and 7 bases for J; bases not matched to a gene: 7. The germline gives CDR1 MNHEY, CDR2 SVGAGI. CDR3 residues: CASSYDHGTGVGELFF. The CDR3 bases are TGTGCCAGCAGTTACGATCACGGGACAGGGGTCGGGGAGCTGTTTTTT.

This chain joins TRBV29-1 and TRBJ2-3; possible D gene TRBD1, 5 bases. Germline V gene lookup returns CDR1 SQVTM and CDR2 ANQGSEA. V lost 4 bases to trimming and J lost 3 bases, with 11 bases between them. CDR3 length equals 13 residues. The CDR3 protein is CSVVRQLTDTQYF. The DNA of the CDR3 is TGCAGCGTTGTTCGACAGCTGACAGATACGCAGTATTTT.

This chain links TRBV29-1 with TRBJ2-5, with D perhaps assigned TRBD1 or TRBD2 (6 bases each). CDR1 and CDR2 (germline): SQVTM, ANQGSEA. V gave up 6 bases and J gave up 5 bases, with 19 bases separating them. CDR3 size: 14 residues. The CDR3 protein is CSVSPRGGEETQYF. CDR3 in DNA: TGCAGCGTGTCCCCCAGGGGAGGCGAGGAGACCCAGTACTTC.

This clone was counted a single time. The chain joins TRBV28 to TRBJ1-2, with a tentative D call TRBD1 (5 bases). V was shortened by 5 bases and J by 6 bases, with 10 bases between the two germline ends. CDR3 length: 12 amino acids. CDR1 and CDR2 from the germline V gene are MDHEN and SYDVKM. As DNA, the CDR3 is TGTGCCAGCAGTGGGGGGGTAGATGGCTACACCTTC. It codes for CASSGGVDGYTF.

The chain links TRBV15 to TRBJ2-1; D is uncertain. Deletions cut 1 base from V and 8 bases from J, with 9 bases between. CDR1 and CDR2 from the germline V gene are LNHNV and YYDKDF (reference sequence). The CDR3 consists of 13 residues. The CDR3 spells CATSRAVGYEQFF. For the CDR3, the DNA is TGTGCCACCAGCAGAGCGGTTGGTTATGAGCAGTTCTTC.

The chain is built from TRBV27 and TRBJ2-3, with no clear D. V was trimmed by 7 bases and J by 0 bases, leaving 17 bases between them. The germline gives CDR1 MNHEY, CDR2 SMNVEV (reference sequence). The CDR3 runs 16 residues. CDR3 in amino acids: CASTAGRPSSTDTQYF. The CDR3, as DNA: TGTGCCAGCACGGCAGGCAGGCCGTCGAGCACAGATACGCAGTATTTT.

V is TRBV30 and J is TRBJ2-2; possible D gene TRBD1, 5 bases. The germline gives CDR1 GTSNPN, CDR2 SVGIG (reference sequence). The germline V and J ends were trimmed by 3 bases and 3 bases, with 14 bases remaining between them. The CDR3 loop spans 15 amino acids. In DNA form, the CDR3 reads TGTGCCTGGAGAGCTAGGGGTTCCTACACCGGGGAGCTGTTTTTT. Translating gives CAWRARGSYTGELFF.